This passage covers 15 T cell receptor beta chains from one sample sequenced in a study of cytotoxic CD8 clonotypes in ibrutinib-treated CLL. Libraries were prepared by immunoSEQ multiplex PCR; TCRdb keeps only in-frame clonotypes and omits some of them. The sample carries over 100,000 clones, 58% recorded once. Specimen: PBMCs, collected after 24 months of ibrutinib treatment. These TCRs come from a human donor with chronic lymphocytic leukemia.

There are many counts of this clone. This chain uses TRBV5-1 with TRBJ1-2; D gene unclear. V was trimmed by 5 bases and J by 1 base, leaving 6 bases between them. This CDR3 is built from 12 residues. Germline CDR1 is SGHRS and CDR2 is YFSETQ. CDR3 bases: TGCGCCAGCAGTACAGATAACTATGGCTACACCTTC. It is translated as CASSTDNYGYTF.

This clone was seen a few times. This CDR3 is CASVGRTEAFF. DNA for the CDR3: TGTGCCAGCGTTGGGCGCACTGAAGCTTTCTTT. V and J are TRBV6-5 and TRBJ1-1; D is uncertain. The CDR3 length is 11 residues. With 8 bases removed from V and 4 bases from J, the gap between germline ends came to 8 bases. CDR1 is MNHEY and CDR2 is SVGAGI in the germline V gene.

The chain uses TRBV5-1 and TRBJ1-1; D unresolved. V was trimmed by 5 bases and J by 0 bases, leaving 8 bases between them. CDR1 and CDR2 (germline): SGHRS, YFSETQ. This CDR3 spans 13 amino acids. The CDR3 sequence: CASSMGVNTEAFF. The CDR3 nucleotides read TGCGCCAGCAGTATGGGTGTGAACACTGAAGCTTTCTTT.

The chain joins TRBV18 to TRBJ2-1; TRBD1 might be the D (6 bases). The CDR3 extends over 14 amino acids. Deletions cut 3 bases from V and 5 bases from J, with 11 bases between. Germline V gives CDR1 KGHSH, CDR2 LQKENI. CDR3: CASSPKQGHNEQFF. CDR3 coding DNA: TGTGCCAGCTCACCCAAACAGGGTCACAATGAGCAGTTCTTC. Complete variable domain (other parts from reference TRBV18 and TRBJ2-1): NAGVMQNPRHLVRRRGQEARLRCSPMKGHSHVYWYRQLPEEGLKFMVYLQKENIIDESGMPKERFSAEFPKEGPSILRIQQVVRGDSAAYFCASSPKQGHNEQFFGPGTRLTVL.

The CDR3 DNA follows: TGTGCCAGCAGAAACAGGGACAAAAACATTCAGTACTTC. This codes for CASRNRDKNIQYF. This chain uses TRBV28 with TRBJ2-4; D possibly corresponds to TRBD1 (6 bases). CDR1 and CDR2 from the germline V gene are MDHEN and SYDVKM. V shed 6 bases and J shed 3 bases, with 9 bases lying between them. CDR3 length: 13 residues.

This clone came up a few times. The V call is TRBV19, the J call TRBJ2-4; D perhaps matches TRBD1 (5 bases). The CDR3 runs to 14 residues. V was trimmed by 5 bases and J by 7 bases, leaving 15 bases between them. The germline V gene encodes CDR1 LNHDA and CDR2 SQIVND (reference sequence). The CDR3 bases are TGTGCCAGTAGTCCCCGTCAGGGTTTGAACATTCAGTACTTC. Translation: CASSPRQGLNIQYF.

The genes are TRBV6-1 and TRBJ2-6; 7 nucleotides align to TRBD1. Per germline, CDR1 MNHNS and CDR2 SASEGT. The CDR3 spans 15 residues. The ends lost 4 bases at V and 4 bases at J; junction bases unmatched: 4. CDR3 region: CASSGQGVGANVLTF. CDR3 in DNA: TGTGCCAGCAGTGGACAGGGCGTCGGGGCCAACGTCCTGACTTTC.

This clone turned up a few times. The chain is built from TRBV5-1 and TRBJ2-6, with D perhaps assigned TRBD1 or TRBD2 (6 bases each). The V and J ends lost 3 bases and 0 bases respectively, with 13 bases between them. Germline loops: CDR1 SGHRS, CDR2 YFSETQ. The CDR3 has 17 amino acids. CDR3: CASSSAGQISGANVLTF. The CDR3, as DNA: TGCGCCAGCAGCTCCGCGGGACAAATCTCTGGGGCCAACGTCCTGACTTTC.

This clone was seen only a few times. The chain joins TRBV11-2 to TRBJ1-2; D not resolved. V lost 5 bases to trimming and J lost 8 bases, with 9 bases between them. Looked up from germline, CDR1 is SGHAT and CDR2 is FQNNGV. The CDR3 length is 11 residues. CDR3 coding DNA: TGTGCCAGCAGCATGGGTCGGGGCTACACCTTC. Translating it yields CASSMGRGYTF.

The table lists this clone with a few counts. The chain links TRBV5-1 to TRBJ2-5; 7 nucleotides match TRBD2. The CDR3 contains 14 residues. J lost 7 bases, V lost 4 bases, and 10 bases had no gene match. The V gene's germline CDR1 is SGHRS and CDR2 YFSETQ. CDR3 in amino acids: CASSHRLAETTQYF. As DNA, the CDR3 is TGCGCCAGCAGCCACAGACTAGCCGAGACGACCCAGTACTTC.

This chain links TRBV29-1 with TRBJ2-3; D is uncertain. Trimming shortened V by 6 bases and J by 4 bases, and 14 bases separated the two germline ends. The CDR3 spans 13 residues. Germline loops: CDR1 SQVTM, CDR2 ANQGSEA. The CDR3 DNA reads TGCAGCGTAGGCCCATTTAACGCAGATACGCAGTATTTT. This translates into CSVGPFNADTQYF.

The CDR3 bases are TGTGCCTGGAGTTGGGGGCTTGGGAACACTGAAGCTTTCTTT. Amino acid sequence: CAWSWGLGNTEAFF. The chain employs TRBV30 and TRBJ1-1; tentatively, D is TRBD1 (6 bases). The CDR3 spans 14 residues. V was clipped by 2 bases and J by 1 base, with 11 bases between them. Germline CDR1 GTSNPN, CDR2 SVGIG (reference sequence).

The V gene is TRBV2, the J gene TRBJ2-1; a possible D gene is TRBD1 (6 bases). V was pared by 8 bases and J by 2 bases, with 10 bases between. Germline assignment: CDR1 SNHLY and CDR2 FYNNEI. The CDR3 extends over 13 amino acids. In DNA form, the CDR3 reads TGTGCCAGCTCAGGGGAAGCCTACAATGAGCAGTTCTTC. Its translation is CASSGEAYNEQFF.

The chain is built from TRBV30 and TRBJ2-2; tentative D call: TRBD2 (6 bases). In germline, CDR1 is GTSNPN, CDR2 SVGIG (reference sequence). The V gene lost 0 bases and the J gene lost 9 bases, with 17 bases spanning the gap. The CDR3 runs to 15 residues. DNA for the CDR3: TGTGCCTGGAGTGTGATGGCGGGGCCCTTGAGGGAGCTGTTTTTT. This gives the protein CAWSVMAGPLRELFF.

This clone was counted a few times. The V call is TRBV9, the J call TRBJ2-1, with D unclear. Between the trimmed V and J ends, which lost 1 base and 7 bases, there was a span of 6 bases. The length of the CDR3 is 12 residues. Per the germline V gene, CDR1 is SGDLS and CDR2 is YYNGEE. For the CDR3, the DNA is TGTGCCAGCAGCGTATTCGTGAATGAGCAGTTCTTC. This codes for CASSVFVNEQFF. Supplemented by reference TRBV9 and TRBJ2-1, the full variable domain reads DSGVTQTPKHLITATGQRVTLRCSPRSGDLSVYWYQQSLDQGLQFLIQYYNGEERAKGNILERFSAQQFPDLHSELNLSSLELGDSALYFCASSVFVNEQFFGPGTRLTVL.